Below, one TCR beta chain is given with its context. Its antigen remains unidentified. This record comes from a study of cytomegalovirus exposure and HLA in healthy donors. General observations from the study: Prior analysis indicated that the majority of TCR beta V segments exhibited productivity approximately 87% or approximately 30% of the time. In a later analysis, TCR beta V- and J-gene trimming showed a link to a missense DCLRE1C variant.

The CDR3 consists of 12 residues. The germline gives CDR1 PRHDT, CDR2 FYEKMQ (reference sequence). Trimming took 5 bases from V and 1 from J, leaving 4 bases between them. With 60 Vbeta and 13 Jbeta primers, the PCR was carried out. Profiled with immunoSEQ multiplex PCR; TCRdb holds only in-frame clones, not every one. The data show approximately 190,000 clones, with roughly 80% seen just once and 6.3% held by the top ten. The clonotype originates from a man aged 35 to 55 in good health and CMV-seropositive. J is TRBJ2-3 and V is TRBV13; D unresolved. Sequencing was performed on PBMCs. CDR3 loop: CASSRGTDTQYF. In nucleotides, the CDR3 is TGTGCCAGCAGCCGAGGCACAGATACGCAGTATTTT.